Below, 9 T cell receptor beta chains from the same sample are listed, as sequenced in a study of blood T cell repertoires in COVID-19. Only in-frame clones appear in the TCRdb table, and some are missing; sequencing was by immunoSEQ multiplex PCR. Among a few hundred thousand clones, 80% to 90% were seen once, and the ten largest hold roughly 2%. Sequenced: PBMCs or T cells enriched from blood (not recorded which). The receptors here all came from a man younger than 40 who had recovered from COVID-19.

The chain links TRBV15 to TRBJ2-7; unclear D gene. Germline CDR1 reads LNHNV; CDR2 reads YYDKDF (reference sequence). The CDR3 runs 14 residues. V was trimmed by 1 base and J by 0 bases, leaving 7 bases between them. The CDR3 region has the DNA TGTGCCACCAGCAGAGGGCTGGCCTCCTACGAGCAGTACTTC. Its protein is CATSRGLASYEQYF.

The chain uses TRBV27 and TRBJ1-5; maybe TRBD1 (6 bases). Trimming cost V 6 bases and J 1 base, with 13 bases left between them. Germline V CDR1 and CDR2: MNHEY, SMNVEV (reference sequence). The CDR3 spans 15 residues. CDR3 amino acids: CASRSSGVSNQPQHF. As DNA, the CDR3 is TGTGCCAGCAGAAGCTCAGGGGTGAGCAATCAGCCCCAGCATTTT.

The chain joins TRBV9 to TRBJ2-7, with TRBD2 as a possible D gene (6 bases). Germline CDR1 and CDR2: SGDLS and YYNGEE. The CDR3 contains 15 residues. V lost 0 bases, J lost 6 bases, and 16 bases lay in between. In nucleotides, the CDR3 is TGTGCCAGCAGCGTAGAGGGGACTCGGGCTTCCGAGCAGTACTTC. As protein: CASSVEGTRASEQYF.

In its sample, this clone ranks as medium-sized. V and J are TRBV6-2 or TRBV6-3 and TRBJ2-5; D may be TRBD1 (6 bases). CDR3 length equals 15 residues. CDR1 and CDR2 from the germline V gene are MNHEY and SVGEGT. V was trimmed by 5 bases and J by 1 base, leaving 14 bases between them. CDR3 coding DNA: TGTGCCAGCAGTCGAGGACAGCTAAGCCAAGAGACCCAGTACTTC. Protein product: CASSRGQLSQETQYF.

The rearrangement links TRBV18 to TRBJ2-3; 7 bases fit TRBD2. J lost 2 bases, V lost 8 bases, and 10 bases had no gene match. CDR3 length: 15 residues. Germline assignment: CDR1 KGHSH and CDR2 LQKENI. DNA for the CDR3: TGTGCCAGCCCCGCTTCTAGCGGCAACACAGATACGCAGTATTTT. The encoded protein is CASPASSGNTDTQYF.

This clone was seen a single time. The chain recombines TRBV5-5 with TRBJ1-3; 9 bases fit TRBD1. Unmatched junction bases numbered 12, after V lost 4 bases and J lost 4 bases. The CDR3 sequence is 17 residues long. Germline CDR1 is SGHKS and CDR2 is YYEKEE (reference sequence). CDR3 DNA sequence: TGTGCCAGCAGCACCGGGACAGGGCTCCTGGTGGGAAACACCATATATTTT. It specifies CASSTGTGLLVGNTIYF.

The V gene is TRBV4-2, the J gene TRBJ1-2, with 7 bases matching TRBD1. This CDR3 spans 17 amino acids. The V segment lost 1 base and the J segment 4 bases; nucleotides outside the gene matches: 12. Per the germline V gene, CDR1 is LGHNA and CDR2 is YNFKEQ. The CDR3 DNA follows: TGTGCCAGCAGCCAAGCTAAGACAGGGTGGCCTAGCTATGGCTACACCTTC. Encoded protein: CASSQAKTGWPSYGYTF.

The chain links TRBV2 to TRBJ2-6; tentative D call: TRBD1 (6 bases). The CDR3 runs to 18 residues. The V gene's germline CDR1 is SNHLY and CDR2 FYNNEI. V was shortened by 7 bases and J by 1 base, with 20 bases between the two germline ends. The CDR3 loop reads CASIMGYRARSGANVLTF. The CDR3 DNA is TGTGCCAGCATTATGGGTTACAGGGCTAGGTCTGGGGCCAACGTCCTGACTTTC.

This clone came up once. Here the CDR3 reads CASRVGTANSPLHF. The CDR3 bases are TGTGCCAGCAGGGTGGGGACTGCGAATTCACCCCTCCACTTT. The rearrangement joins TRBV25-1 to TRBJ1-6; TRBD1 is a possible D gene (5 bases). The CDR3 consists of 14 residues. In germline, CDR1 is MGHDK, CDR2 SYGVNS. The V and J ends lost 6 bases and 7 bases respectively, with 13 bases between them.